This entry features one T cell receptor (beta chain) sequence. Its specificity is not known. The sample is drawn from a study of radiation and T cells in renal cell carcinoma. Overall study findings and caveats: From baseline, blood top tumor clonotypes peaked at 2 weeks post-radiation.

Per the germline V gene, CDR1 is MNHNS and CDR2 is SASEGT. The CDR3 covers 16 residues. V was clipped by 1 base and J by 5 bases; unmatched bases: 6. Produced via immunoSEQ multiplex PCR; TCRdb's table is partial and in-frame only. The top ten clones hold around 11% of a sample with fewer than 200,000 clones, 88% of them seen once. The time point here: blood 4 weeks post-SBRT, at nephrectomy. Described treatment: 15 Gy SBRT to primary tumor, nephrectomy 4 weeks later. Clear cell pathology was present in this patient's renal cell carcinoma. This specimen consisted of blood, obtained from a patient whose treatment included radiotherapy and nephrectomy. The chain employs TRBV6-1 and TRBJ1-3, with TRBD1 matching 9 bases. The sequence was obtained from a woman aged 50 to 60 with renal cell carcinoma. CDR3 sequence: CASSEVLGQGRNTIYF. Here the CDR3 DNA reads TGTGCCAGCAGTGAAGTATTGGGACAGGGAAGAAACACCATATATTTT.